The 29 T cell receptor beta chains below come from one sample, sequenced in a study of T cell responses to AZD1222 COVID-19 vaccine (dated by TCRdb to the early 2020s). The library was produced with the immunoSEQ multiplex PCR assay. This immuneACCESS table, as held by TCRdb, lists in-frame sequences with V and J called but not all clones. Of the missing ones, under half trace to an unresolved V gene in checked studies; the others have no known cause. The sample table lists about 150,000 clones, less than 95% of them with a count of one. 1.5% to 2% of the sample is held by the ten biggest clonotypes. This specimen's time point label, per the study, means: baseline before first vaccination. The sample was peripheral blood, taken on day 0 of AZD1222 vaccination. These receptor sequences come from an adult in good health.

J is TRBJ1-3 and V is TRBV27; D gene ambiguous. Germline assignment: CDR1 MNHEY and CDR2 SMNVEV (reference sequence). The CDR3 runs 13 residues. V was pared by 7 bases and J by 0 bases, with 7 bases between. The CDR3 region has the DNA TGTGCCAGCAAGCAGCACTCTGGAAACACCATATATTTT. Amino acids: CASKQHSGNTIYF.

Of note for this clone: Relative to the germline gene, one junction end is altered; a read error may explain this. The rearrangement uses TRBV3-1 (or the pseudogene TRBV3-2) and TRBJ1-2, with D possibly matching TRBD1 (5 bases). Germline CDR1 reads LGHDT; CDR2 reads YNNKEL (reference sequence). The CDR3 has 15 residues. The DNA for the CDR3 is TGTGCCAGCAGCCGGAAGACAGCCCATAACCATGGCTACACCTTC. Protein: CASSRKTAHNHGYTF.

The V gene is TRBV14, the J gene TRBJ2-3; either TRBD1 or TRBD2 may fit D (5 bases each). With 0 bases removed from V and 4 bases from J, the gap between germline ends came to 17 bases. Germline CDR1 SGHDN, CDR2 FVKESK. The length of the CDR3 is 17 residues. The CDR3 coding sequence is TGTGCCAGCAGCCAAGATCGGGGCTCTAGAAGTTCAGATACGCAGTATTTT. Protein sequence: CASSQDRGSRSSDTQYF.

The rearrangement links TRBV5-5 to TRBJ1-2, with TRBD1 as a possible D gene (5 bases). V was pared by 4 bases and J by 4 bases, with 11 bases between. CDR3 length: 13 residues. Germline V gene sequence: CDR1 SGHKS, CDR2 YYEKEE (reference sequence). CDR3 sequence: CASSQDGGYGYTF. The CDR3 DNA follows: TGTGCCAGCAGCCAGGACGGGGGCTATGGCTACACCTTC.

V usage is TRBV9 and J usage is TRBJ2-1, with D unresolved. V dropped 0 bases and J dropped 0 bases, with 7 bases sitting between them. The germline V gene encodes CDR1 SGDLS and CDR2 YYNGEE. The CDR3 totals 15 residues. This CDR3 is CASSVGSISYNEQFF. Written as DNA, the CDR3 is TGTGCCAGCAGCGTAGGGTCTATCTCCTACAATGAGCAGTTCTTC.

V usage is TRBV12-3 or TRBV12-4 and J usage is TRBJ1-1; TRBD1 is a possible D gene (6 bases). The CDR3 has 13 residues. Trimming left V 0 bases short and J 11 bases short, with 13 bases between. The CDR3 nucleotides are TGTGCCAGCAGTTTAGCGGGGGGGGCGTCCGCTTTCTTT. Its translation: CASSLAGGASAFF.

The chain has TRBV5-6 and TRBJ1-4; D may be TRBD1 (6 bases). Deletions cut 2 bases from V and 8 bases from J, with 7 bases between. The CDR3 is 12 residues long. Germline assignment: CDR1 SGHDT and CDR2 YYEEEE. As DNA, the CDR3 is TGTGCCAGCAGCTTAGGGGGGGAAAAACTGTTTTTT. Its protein is CASSLGGEKLFF. Full variable domain (remainder filled in from reference TRBV5-6 and TRBJ1-4): DAGVTQSPTHLIKTRGQQVTLRCSPKSGHDTVSWYQQALGQGPQFIFQYYEEEERQRGNFPDRFSGHQFPNYSSELNVNALLLGDSALYLCASSLGGEKLFFGSGTQLSVL.

The V and J genes are TRBV5-8 and TRBJ1-3; no reliable D call. This CDR3 comprises 15 residues. Trimming cost V 0 bases and J 0 bases, with 7 bases left between them. The germline V gene has CDR1 SGHTS and CDR2 YDEGEE. The CDR3 DNA is TGTGCCAGCAGCTTGGACGGGAGCTCTGGAAACACCATATATTTT. Its protein is CASSLDGSSGNTIYF.

This chain joins TRBV5-1 and TRBJ1-1; D remains ambiguous. This CDR3 has 13 residues. V lost 3 bases, J lost 3 bases, and 9 bases lay in between. Germline values: CDR1 SGHRS, CDR2 YFSETQ. The CDR3 loop reads CASSSEGDTEAFF. The CDR3 bases are TGCGCCAGCAGCTCCGAGGGTGACACTGAAGCTTTCTTT.

The chain joins TRBV28 to TRBJ1-5, with D possibly TRBD1 on 6 matching bases. CDR1 and CDR2 from the germline V gene are MDHEN and SYDVKM. The CDR3 sequence is 15 residues long. The germline V and J ends were trimmed by 3 bases and 6 bases, with 15 bases remaining between them. In DNA form, the CDR3 reads TGTGCCAGCAGTTTTAAGGTGGGGGGCAGTCAGCCCCAGCATTTT. This encodes CASSFKVGGSQPQHF. The variable domain in full, completed from reference TRBV28 and TRBJ1-5, reads DVKVTQSSRYLVKRTGEKVFLECVQDMDHENMFWYRQDPGLGLRLIYFSYDVKMKEKGDIPEGYSVSREKKERFSLILESASTNQTSMYLCASSFKVGGSQPQHFGDGTRLSIL.

V usage is TRBV7-9 and J usage is TRBJ2-1, with a possible D match to TRBD2 (5 bases). Per germline, CDR1 SEHNR and CDR2 FQNEAQ (reference sequence). Trimming shortened V by 1 base and J by 7 bases, and 14 bases separated the two germline ends. The CDR3 extends over 15 amino acids. For the CDR3, the DNA is TGTGCCAGCAGCTTAGGCCTAGCATTAGGGAATGAGCAGTTCTTC. This codes for CASSLGLALGNEQFF.

This clone has only one observation. The chain links TRBV4-2 to TRBJ2-2; D unresolved. Between the trimmed V and J ends, which lost 1 base and 0 bases, there was a span of 6 bases. The CDR3 consists of 15 residues. CDR1 and CDR2 (germline): LGHNA, YNFKEQ. This CDR3 reads CASSQAQPNTGELFF. For the CDR3, the DNA is TGTGCCAGCAGCCAAGCACAGCCGAACACCGGGGAGCTGTTTTTT.

The chain links TRBV29-1 to TRBJ1-1; possible D gene TRBD1, 6 bases. V was shortened by 4 bases and J by 1 base, with 13 bases between the two germline ends. CDR1 SQVTM and CDR2 ANQGSEA come from the germline V gene. The CDR3 totals 14 residues. This CDR3 is CSVALGGKNTEAFF. CDR3 DNA: TGCAGCGTTGCACTGGGGGGCAAGAACACTGAAGCTTTCTTT.

The chain is built from TRBV18 and TRBJ2-7; 14 bases match TRBD2. The CDR3 is 17 residues long. Germline CDR1 KGHSH, CDR2 LQKENI. The V gene end was trimmed by 0 bases and the J gene end by 7 bases; junction bases not matched to a gene: 8. CDR3 in amino acids: CASSPPGGTSGRREQYF. Here the CDR3 DNA reads TGTGCCAGCTCACCACCGGGAGGGACTAGCGGGAGAAGGGAGCAGTACTTC.

This clone showed up just a few times. This chain joins TRBV2 and TRBJ1-6; D may be TRBD1 (5 bases). CDR1 and CDR2 (germline): SNHLY, FYNNEI. CDR3 length: 14 amino acids. Trimming pared 4 bases from V and 9 bases from J, leaving 13 bases between. The CDR3 DNA follows: TGTGCCAGCAGTGGACGACTGGGACTTTCACCCCTCCACTTT. Translated: CASSGRLGLSPLHF. Full variable domain (rest looked up from reference TRBV2 and TRBJ1-6): EPEVTQTPSHQVTQMGQEVILRCVPISNHLYFYWYRQILGQKVEFLVSFYNNEISEKSEIFDDQFSVERPDGSNFTLKIRSTKLEDSAMYFCASSGRLGLSPLHFGNGTRLTVT.

This clone appeared a single time. The chain links TRBV27 to TRBJ1-2, with D unresolved. CDR1 and CDR2 from the germline V gene are MNHEY and SMNVEV (reference sequence). The CDR3 consists of 17 residues. Deletions cut 7 bases from V and 0 bases from J, with 21 bases between. The CDR3 loop reads CASTGSGAGGSNYGYTF. The CDR3 region has the DNA TGTGCCAGCACGGGCAGCGGTGCGGGAGGGTCTAACTATGGCTACACCTTC.

This rearrangement joins TRBV27 to TRBJ2-7; D is unresolved. The CDR3 loop spans 14 amino acids. CDR1 is MNHEY, CDR2 SMNVEV, per germline (reference sequence). The V end was cut by 2 bases, the J end by 2 bases, with 10 bases between. The CDR3 nucleotides are TGTGCCAGCAGTTTAATTACAAATACCTACGAGCAGTACTTC. Encoded protein: CASSLITNTYEQYF.

This clone was counted once. This chain connects TRBV6-2 or TRBV6-3 to TRBJ2-7, with 8 bases identical to TRBD2. Germline-derived CDR1 and CDR2 are MNHEY and SVGEGT. Losses at the gene ends were 5 bases for V and 4 bases for J; bases not matched to a gene: 7. The CDR3 runs to 14 residues. The DNA for the CDR3 is TGTGCCAGCAGTAAAAGCGGGAGACTATACGAGCAGTACTTC. Its translation is CASSKSGRLYEQYF.

The chain carries TRBV4-3 and TRBJ2-5; D ambiguous. The germline V gene encodes CDR1 LGHNA and CDR2 YSLEER. CDR3 length equals 17 residues. V was cut by 0 bases and J by 0 bases, with 14 bases left in between. The CDR3 sequence: CASSQDLRADYQETQYF. For the CDR3, the DNA is TGCGCCAGCAGCCAAGATCTCAGAGCAGACTACCAAGAGACCCAGTACTTC.

This clone was counted between two and nine times. The chain has TRBV7-9 and TRBJ2-1; D is perhaps TRBD1 (5 bases). The V gene lost 5 bases and the J gene lost 4 bases, with 15 bases spanning the gap. The germline V gene encodes CDR1 SEHNR and CDR2 FQNEAQ (reference sequence). CDR3 size: 15 residues. The CDR3 region is CASSHSTAPYNEQFF. For the CDR3, the DNA is TGTGCCAGCAGCCATTCGACAGCACCTTACAATGAGCAGTTCTTC.

The CDR3 coding sequence is TGTGCCAGCAATCACAGGGGCCACGAGCAGTACTTC. The encoded protein is CASNHRGHEQYF. This rearrangement joins TRBV6-5 to TRBJ2-7; 7 nucleotides line up with TRBD1. Looked up from germline, CDR1 is MNHEY and CDR2 is SVGAGI. CDR3 length: 12 residues. Germline trimming cut 7 bases from V and 5 bases from J; bases unmatched to any gene: 5.

The chain employs TRBV19 and TRBJ2-3; 7 bases match TRBD2. Germline CDR1 is LNHDA and CDR2 is SQIVND (reference sequence). This CDR3 contains 15 residues. With V trimmed by 3 bases and J by 4 bases, 7 bases remained unmatched. This CDR3 reads CASSIIEAGADTQYF. For the CDR3, the DNA is TGTGCCAGTAGTATCATAGAGGCGGGGGCAGATACGCAGTATTTT.

The rearrangement uses TRBV19 and TRBJ1-1; D might be TRBD1 (5 bases). Germline V gene sequence: CDR1 LNHDA, CDR2 SQIVND (reference sequence). This CDR3 has 14 amino acids. Trimming stripped 6 bases from V and 4 bases from J, with 15 bases between. CDR3 sequence (DNA): TGTGCCAGTAGGCCAGAAGGGGAGGTCACTGAAGCTTTCTTT. Its translation: CASRPEGEVTEAFF.

The rearrangement joins TRBV6-6 to TRBJ2-7; 7 bases line up with TRBD2. V was pared by 3 bases and J by 7 bases, with 9 bases of the junction left unmatched. Germline lookup yields CDR1 MNHNY and CDR2 SVGAGI (reference sequence). The CDR3 contains 14 residues. The CDR3 DNA reads as TGTGCCAGCAGTTATCTGGGGGGGGTTGATGAGCAGTACTTC. Its protein product is CASSYLGGVDEQYF.

The chain combines TRBV10-1 with TRBJ1-5; D ambiguous. V lost 8 bases and J lost 2, with 10 bases in between. The CDR3 loop spans 13 amino acids. CDR1 and CDR2 from the germline V gene are WNHNN and SYGVQD (reference sequence). The CDR3 region has the DNA TGCGCCAGCCCACACGCGGGCAATCAGCCCCAGCATTTT. This gives the protein CASPHAGNQPQHF.

The chain has TRBV28 and TRBJ1-2; D might be TRBD1 (5 bases). With 1 base removed from V and 7 bases from J, the gap between germline ends came to 16 bases. This CDR3 contains 15 residues. Germline V gene data show CDR1 as MDHEN and CDR2 as SYDVKM. The CDR3 DNA is TGTGCCAGCAGTTTATCACAGGAGGTTATCTCTGGCTACACCTTC. This translates into CASSLSQEVISGYTF.

In its sample, this clone was seen once. This chain uses TRBV4-2 with TRBJ1-4, with 8 bases aligning to TRBD1. Germline V gene data show CDR1 as LGHNA and CDR2 as YNFKEQ. The trim removed 6 bases at V and 7 bases at J, leaving 7 bases unmatched. CDR3 length: 14 residues. The CDR3 region is CASRQTGAGEKLFF. The CDR3 DNA reads TGTGCCAGCAGACAGACAGGGGCGGGTGAAAAACTGTTTTTT.

The chain uses TRBV5-3 and TRBJ2-3; D might be TRBD2 (6 bases). TRBV5-3 is labeled an ORF, and its function is uncertain. This CDR3 is 16 amino acids long. Trimming took 5 bases from V and 4 from J, leaving 20 bases between them. The CDR3 protein is CARSLRRGDFADTQYF. The CDR3 coding sequence is TGTGCCAGAAGTCTACGGCGGGGCGATTTCGCAGATACGCAGTATTTT.

The V gene is TRBV24-1, the J gene TRBJ2-7; TRBD1 might be the D (6 bases). V lost 4 bases and J 4 bases, leaving 10 bases between the germline ends. This CDR3 is 13 amino acids long. Germline V gene data show CDR1 as KGHDR and CDR2 as SFDVKD. For the CDR3, the DNA is TGTGCCACCAGTGACTCGGACAGTTACGAGCAGTACTTC. Its translation is CATSDSDSYEQYF.